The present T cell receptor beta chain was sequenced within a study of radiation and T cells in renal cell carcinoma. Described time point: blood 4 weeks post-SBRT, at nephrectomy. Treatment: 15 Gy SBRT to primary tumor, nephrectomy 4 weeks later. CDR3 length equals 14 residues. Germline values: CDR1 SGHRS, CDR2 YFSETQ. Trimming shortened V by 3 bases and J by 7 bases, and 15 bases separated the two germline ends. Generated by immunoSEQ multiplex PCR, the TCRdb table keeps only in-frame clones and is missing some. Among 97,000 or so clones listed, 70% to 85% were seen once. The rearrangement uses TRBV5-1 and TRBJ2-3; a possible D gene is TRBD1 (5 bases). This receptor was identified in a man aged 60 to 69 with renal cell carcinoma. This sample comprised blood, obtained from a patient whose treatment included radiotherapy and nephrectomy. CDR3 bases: TGCGCCAGCAGCTCCGTTGGGGCGCCATATACGCAGTATTTT. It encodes CASSSVGAPYTQYF.